A selection of T cell receptor beta chains follows, all from one sample in a study of blood T cell repertoires in COVID-19. Only in-frame clones appear in the TCRdb table, and some are missing; sequencing was by immunoSEQ multiplex PCR. This sample has about 94,000 clones, with about 80% found just once. The specimen was peripheral blood. The receptors here all came from a man aged 60 to 69 with acute or convalescent COVID-19. CDR3s include the opening cysteine and the closing phenylalanine or tryptophan. The order of the fields is V gene, J gene, clone size, D gene, CDR3 DNA, CDR3 protein. A D gene is named only where the DNA matches it firmly. Not all rows give a size; the values are once, few, many and, for expanded clones, a class.

V: TRBV5-5; J: TRBJ1-2; size: NA; D: TRBD1; DNA: TGTGCCAGCAGCTTGGAGGACAGGGGGCTCGGCTATGGCTACACCTTC; CDR3: CASSLEDRGLGYGYTF
V: TRBV9; J: TRBJ2-2; size: NA; D: TRBD1; DNA: TGTGCCAGCAGCGTAGGTGGGACAGGGCTAGCCGGGGAGCTGTTTTTT; CDR3: CASSVGGTGLAGELFF
V: TRBV2; J: TRBJ1-2; size: NA; D: NA; DNA: TGTGCCAGCAGTGCCGACAAAGCCTTTAACTATGGCTACACCTTC; CDR3: CASSADKAFNYGYTF
V: TRBV7-9; J: TRBJ1-1; size: NA; D: NA; DNA: TGTGCCAGCAGCATCGACACGAACACTGAAGCTTTCTTT; CDR3: CASSIDTNTEAFF
V: TRBV30; J: TRBJ1-3; size: NA; D: NA; DNA: TGTGCCCAGAATGCGGGCGGCTCTGGAAACACCATATATTTT; CDR3: CAQNAGGSGNTIYF
V: TRBV6-5; J: TRBJ1-1; size: NA; D: NA; DNA: TGTGCCAGCCTAGGGACTTTCTACACTGAAGCTTTCTTT; CDR3: CASLGTFYTEAFF
V: TRBV19; J: TRBJ2-5; size: NA; D: NA; DNA: TGTGCCAGTAGTATAGGGGCATATGAGACCCAGTACTTC; CDR3: CASSIGAYETQYF
V: TRBV4-1; J: TRBJ1-2; size: NA; D: NA; DNA: TGCGCCAGCAGCCAAGGAGATGGCTACACCTTC; CDR3: CASSQGDGYTF
V: TRBV7-9; J: TRBJ1-1; size: once; D: TRBD1; DNA: TGTGCCAGCATCGACAGGGGGTCGCTGATCGACACTGAAGCTTTCTTT; CDR3: CASIDRGSLIDTEAFF
V: TRBV9; J: TRBJ2-4; size: NA; D: NA; DNA: TGTGCCAGCAGCGTAGGACGGCCAGAGGACATTCAGTACTTC; CDR3: CASSVGRPEDIQYF
V: TRBV3-1/TRBV3-2; J: TRBJ2-3; size: NA; D: NA; DNA: TGTGCCAGCAGCCAATATCCGCAGGGCTTGGTGGATACGCAGTATTTT; CDR3: CASSQYPQGLVDTQYF
V: TRBV12-3/TRBV12-4; J: TRBJ1-1; size: once; D: NA; DNA: TGTGCCAGCAGACGACAGGAAAGCACTGAAGCTTTCTTT; CDR3: CASRRQESTEAFF
V: TRBV5-8; J: TRBJ1-2; size: NA; D: NA; DNA: TGTGCCAGCAGCTTCTGGGGCCGCCGCGCCTCTAACTATGGCTACACCTTC; CDR3: CASSFWGRRASNYGYTF
V: TRBV18; J: TRBJ1-1; size: NA; D: TRBD1; DNA: TGTGCCAGCTCCCCCCAGGGGGATAGGAACACTGAAGCTTTCTTT; CDR3: CASSPQGDRNTEAFF
V: TRBV4-1; J: TRBJ1-1; size: NA; D: NA; DNA: TGCGCCAGCAGGCATATCGTTAGAGGCACTGAAGCTTTCTTT; CDR3: CASRHIVRGTEAFF
V: TRBV6-5; J: TRBJ1-2; size: NA; D: NA; DNA: TGTGCCAGCACCCCGACGGGAGGACCCTATGGCTACACCTTC; CDR3: CASTPTGGPYGYTF
V: TRBV27; J: TRBJ1-6; size: NA; D: TRBD1; DNA: TGTGCCAGCAGGACAGGGATTTCCTCACCCCTCCACTTT; CDR3: CASRTGISSPLHF
V: TRBV5-5; J: TRBJ1-1; size: once; D: NA; DNA: TGTGCCAGCAGCTTGGGTCGACAGCCGAACACTGAAGCTTTCTTT; CDR3: CASSLGRQPNTEAFF
V: TRBV19; J: TRBJ1-5; size: NA; D: NA; DNA: TGTGCCAGTAGTATCTTACAAAATAGCAATCAGCCCCAGCATTTT; CDR3: CASSILQNSNQPQHF
V: TRBV6-1; J: TRBJ1-5; size: NA; D: NA; DNA: TGTGCCAGCAGTGACCCCCCAGGGTTCGGCAATCAGCCCCAGCATTTT; CDR3: CASSDPPGFGNQPQHF
V: TRBV10-3; J: TRBJ1-2; size: NA; D: NA; DNA: TGTGCCATCAGTGGTTCGACAGGCCTCCCCTACGGCTACACCTTC; CDR3: CAISGSTGLPYGYTF
V: TRBV27; J: TRBJ2-2; size: NA; D: NA; DNA: TGTGCCAGCAGTCCCTTTAGCGCCACCGGGGAGCTGTTTTTT; CDR3: CASSPFSATGELFF
V: TRBV10-1; J: TRBJ2-2; size: NA; D: NA; DNA: TGCGCCAGCAGTTTGGGCGTACGGTCCGGGGAGCTGTTTTTT; CDR3: CASSLGVRSGELFF
V: TRBV6-6; J: TRBJ2-7; size: NA; D: NA; DNA: TGTGCCAGCAGCGAGGGCGCCTACTCCTACGAGCAGTACTTC; CDR3: CASSEGAYSYEQYF
V: TRBV6-4; J: TRBJ1-1; size: NA; D: NA; DNA: TGTGCCAGCAGGGCCGACAGTAACACTGAAGCTTTCTTT; CDR3: CASRADSNTEAFF
V: TRBV7-2; J: TRBJ1-5; size: NA; D: NA; DNA: TGTGCCAGCAGCTTAGCAGGGGCAGTTTCCAATCAGCCCCAGCATTTT; CDR3: CASSLAGAVSNQPQHF
V: TRBV18; J: TRBJ2-5; size: NA; D: NA; DNA: TGTGCCAGCTCACCCTATAGATCGGGGGACCAAGAGACCCAGTACTTC; CDR3: CASSPYRSGDQETQYF
V: TRBV4-2; J: TRBJ1-1; size: NA; D: NA; DNA: TGTGCCAGCAGCCAAGATGCAGAGACAACGGGAGGGGAAGTAGCTTTCTTT; CDR3: CASSQDAETTGGEVAFF
V: TRBV25-1; J: TRBJ1-3; size: NA; D: NA; DNA: TGTGCCAGCAGTGCCAGCGGGTATTCTGGAAACACCATATATTTT; CDR3: CASSASGYSGNTIYF
V: TRBV30; J: TRBJ1-2; size: NA; D: NA; DNA: TGTGCCTGGGCTAAAAACTATGGCTACACCTTC; CDR3: CAWAKNYGYTF
V: TRBV2; J: TRBJ1-2; size: NA; D: NA; DNA: TGTGCCAGCAGTGAGGAACAGCCCTATGGCTACACCTTC; CDR3: CASSEEQPYGYTF
V: TRBV4-1; J: TRBJ2-7; size: NA; D: TRBD1; DNA: TGCGCCAGCAGCGCAACGACAGGGGATGTCTACGAGCAGTACTTC; CDR3: CASSATTGDVYEQYF
V: TRBV4-1; J: TRBJ1-5; size: NA; D: NA; DNA: TGCGCCAGCAGGGGAACAGGGCCCAATCAGCCCCAGCATTTT; CDR3: CASRGTGPNQPQHF
V: TRBV2; J: TRBJ2-7; size: few; D: NA; DNA: TGTGCCAGCAGTGAACCGGGTCATGGCAGAATCGGGGAACTCCTAGGCTACGAGCAGTACTTC; CDR3: CASSEPGHGRIGELLGYEQYF
V: TRBV18; J: TRBJ2-7; size: NA; D: TRBD1; DNA: TGTGCCAGCTCAGAAGGACAGGGGGGAACCTACGAGCAGTACTTC; CDR3: CASSEGQGGTYEQYF
V: TRBV5-1; J: TRBJ1-1; size: once; D: TRBD1; DNA: TGCGCCAGCAGCCAACAAGGGGGCAAGGCTGAAGCTTTCTTT; CDR3: CASSQQGGKAEAFF
V: TRBV2; J: TRBJ1-5; size: NA; D: NA; DNA: TGTGCCAGCAGTGACAGTCCGAGGCACCAGCCCCAGCATTTT; CDR3: CASSDSPRHQPQHF
V: TRBV30; J: TRBJ1-2; size: NA; D: NA; DNA: TGTGCCTGGACAACGAAAGGGGTAAAGTTCTATGGCTACACCTTC; CDR3: CAWTTKGVKFYGYTF
V: TRBV5-5; J: TRBJ2-3; size: NA; D: TRBD2; DNA: TGTGCCAGCAGTCTAGCGGGGGCCCTCACTAAAGATACGCAGTATTTT; CDR3: CASSLAGALTKDTQYF
V: TRBV5-5; J: TRBJ1-5; size: NA; D: TRBD1; DNA: TGTGCCAGCAGCTTGTTGGGGGCCGGGACAGTCAATCAGCCCCAGCATTTT; CDR3: CASSLLGAGTVNQPQHF
V: TRBV6-2/TRBV6-3; J: TRBJ1-2; size: NA; D: TRBD1; DNA: TGTGCCAGCAGTGACGGGACAGGGGGCAACTATGGCTACACCTTC; CDR3: CASSDGTGGNYGYTF
V: TRBV4-3; J: TRBJ2-1; size: NA; D: NA; DNA: TGCGCCAGCAGCCACACCCGAGGCCCCTACAATGAGCAGTTCTTC; CDR3: CASSHTRGPYNEQFF
V: TRBV29-1; J: TRBJ2-1; size: NA; D: NA; DNA: TGCAGTGGCCGGCGGAGGGGCTACAATGAGCAGTTCTTC; CDR3: CSGRRRGYNEQFF
V: TRBV4-1; J: TRBJ2-3; size: NA; D: TRBD2; DNA: TGCGCCAGCAGCCAAGATCAGCATGTAGCGGGGGCTAGCACAGATACGCAGTATTTT; CDR3: CASSQDQHVAGASTDTQYF
V: TRBV5-1; J: TRBJ2-7; size: NA; D: TRBD1; DNA: TGCGCCAGCAGCTCCTCGATGGCGGGACAGGGGATCGACGAGCAGTACTTC; CDR3: CASSSSMAGQGIDEQYF
V: TRBV7-3; J: TRBJ2-1; size: once; D: TRBD1; DNA: TGTGCCAGCAGCCTTACCGGGACAGGGTTGAGTTATGAGCAGTTCTTC; CDR3: CASSLTGTGLSYEQFF
V: TRBV3-1/TRBV3-2; J: TRBJ1-2; size: NA; D: NA; DNA: TGTGCCAGCAGCCAACGTCAGGGGAGTGGGGGCTACACCTTC; CDR3: CASSQRQGSGGYTF
V: TRBV5-8; J: TRBJ2-1; size: few; D: NA; DNA: TGTGCCAGCAGCTTCGGTCATGAGCAGTTCTTC; CDR3: CASSFGHEQFF
V: TRBV5-4; J: TRBJ2-1; size: NA; D: TRBD2; DNA: TGTGCCAGCAGCTTAGGACTAGCGGACAATGAGCAGTTCTTC; CDR3: CASSLGLADNEQFF
V: TRBV7-2; J: TRBJ1-1; size: NA; D: TRBD1; DNA: TGTGCCAGCAGCCACGGACAGGGATATAACACTGAAGCTTTCTTT; CDR3: CASSHGQGYNTEAFF
V: TRBV7-9; J: TRBJ2-7; size: few; D: NA; DNA: TGTGCCAGCAGCCCAGGGCGGGGAAACTACGAGCAGTACTTC; CDR3: CASSPGRGNYEQYF
V: TRBV7-7; J: TRBJ2-1; size: NA; D: NA; DNA: TGTGCTAGCAGCTTTTCCCGCGACACTTACAATGAGCAGTTCTTC; CDR3: CASSFSRDTYNEQFF
V: TRBV5-5; J: TRBJ1-5; size: NA; D: TRBD1; DNA: TGTGCCAGCAGCTGGGGACAGGGACTGAGAAGCAATCAGCCCCAGCATTTT; CDR3: CASSWGQGLRSNQPQHF
V: TRBV7-6; J: TRBJ1-2; size: NA; D: NA; DNA: TGTGCCAGCAGCTTAGGGCAGGGGAGCTCGTATGGCTACACCTTC; CDR3: CASSLGQGSSYGYTF
V: TRBV29-1; J: TRBJ1-1; size: NA; D: NA; DNA: TGCAGCGTTGATCCGTCAGGCATGAACACTGAAGCTTTCTTT; CDR3: CSVDPSGMNTEAFF
V: TRBV6-5; J: TRBJ1-1; size: few; D: NA; DNA: TGTGCCAGCAGACCCGAGGGTATCACTGAAGCTTTCTTT; CDR3: CASRPEGITEAFF